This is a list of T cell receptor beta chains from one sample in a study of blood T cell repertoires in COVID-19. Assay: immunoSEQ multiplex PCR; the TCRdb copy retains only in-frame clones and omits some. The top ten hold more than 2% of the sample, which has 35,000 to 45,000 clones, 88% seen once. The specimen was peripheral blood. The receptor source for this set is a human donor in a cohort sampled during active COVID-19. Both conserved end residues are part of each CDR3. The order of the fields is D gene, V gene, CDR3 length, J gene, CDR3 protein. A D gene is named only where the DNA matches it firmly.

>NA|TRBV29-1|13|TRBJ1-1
CSVEGSGATEAFF
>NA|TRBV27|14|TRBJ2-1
CASSFVPTGSEQFF
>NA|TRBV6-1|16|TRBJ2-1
CASSESLVGESNEQFF
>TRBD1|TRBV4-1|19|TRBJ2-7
CASSPGGGTGGSYVYEQYF
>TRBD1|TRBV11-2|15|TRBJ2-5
CASSPPDRGRETQYF
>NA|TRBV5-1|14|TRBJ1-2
CASSFGGANYGYTF
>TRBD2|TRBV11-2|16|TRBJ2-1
CASSLVKAGGLNEQFF
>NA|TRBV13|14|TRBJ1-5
CASSLGKLNQPQHF
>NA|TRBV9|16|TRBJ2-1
CASSPPQGRDYNEQFF
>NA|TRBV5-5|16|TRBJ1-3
CASSLEGGSSGNTIYF
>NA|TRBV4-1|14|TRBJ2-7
CASSQEALAYEQYF
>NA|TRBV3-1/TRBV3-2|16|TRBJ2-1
CASSQDGSGSYNEQFF
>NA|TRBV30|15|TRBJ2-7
CAWSYVEDSGYEQYF
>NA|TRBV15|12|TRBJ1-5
CATSRERQPQHF
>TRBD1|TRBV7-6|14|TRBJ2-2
CASGQGDDTGELFF
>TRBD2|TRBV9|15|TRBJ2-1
CASSPSGGAQSEQFF
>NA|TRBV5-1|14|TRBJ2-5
CASSLGQGRETQYF
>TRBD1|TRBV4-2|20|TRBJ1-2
CASSPDRGLGIHELTYGYTF
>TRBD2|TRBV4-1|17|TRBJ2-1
CASRGLAGLSSYNEQFF
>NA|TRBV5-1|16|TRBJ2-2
CASSLGMGRSTGELFF
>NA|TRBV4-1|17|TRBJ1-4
CASSQETTVLTNEKLFF
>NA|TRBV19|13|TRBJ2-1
CASTMSSYNEQFF
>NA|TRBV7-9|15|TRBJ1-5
CASSLGGGSNQPQHF
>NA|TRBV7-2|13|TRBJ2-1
CASSRVQRNEQFF
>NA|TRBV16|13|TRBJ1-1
CASSSSRTAEAFF
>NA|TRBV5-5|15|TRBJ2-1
CASSLRSGYSNEQFF
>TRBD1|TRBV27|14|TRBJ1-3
CASATSGGRNTIYF
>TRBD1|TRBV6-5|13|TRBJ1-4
CATLRGQGPKLFF
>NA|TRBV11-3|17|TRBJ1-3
CASSLDPWTLSGNTIYF
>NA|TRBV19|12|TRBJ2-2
CASSMRSGELFF
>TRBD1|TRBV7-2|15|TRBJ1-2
CASSSGQGANYGYTF
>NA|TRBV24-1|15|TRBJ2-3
CATSTGTGPLDTQYF
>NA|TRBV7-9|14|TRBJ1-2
CASSRGTPDYGYTF
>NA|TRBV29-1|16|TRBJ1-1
CSVEGEPQLMNTEAFF
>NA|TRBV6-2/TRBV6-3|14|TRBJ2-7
CASSYPDSSYEQYF
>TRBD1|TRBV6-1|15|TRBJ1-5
CASSERRGHNQPQHF
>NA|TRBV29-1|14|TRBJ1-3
CSVASTGTGNTIYF
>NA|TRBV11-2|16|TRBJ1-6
CASSLVQGSYNSPLHF
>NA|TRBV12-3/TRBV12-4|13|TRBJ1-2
CASSPPGNYGYTF
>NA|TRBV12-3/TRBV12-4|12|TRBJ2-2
CASSLSSGELFF
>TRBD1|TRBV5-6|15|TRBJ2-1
CASSPTGIRYNEQFF
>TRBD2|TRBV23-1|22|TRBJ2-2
CASSQLGPPGGAVNTNTGELFF